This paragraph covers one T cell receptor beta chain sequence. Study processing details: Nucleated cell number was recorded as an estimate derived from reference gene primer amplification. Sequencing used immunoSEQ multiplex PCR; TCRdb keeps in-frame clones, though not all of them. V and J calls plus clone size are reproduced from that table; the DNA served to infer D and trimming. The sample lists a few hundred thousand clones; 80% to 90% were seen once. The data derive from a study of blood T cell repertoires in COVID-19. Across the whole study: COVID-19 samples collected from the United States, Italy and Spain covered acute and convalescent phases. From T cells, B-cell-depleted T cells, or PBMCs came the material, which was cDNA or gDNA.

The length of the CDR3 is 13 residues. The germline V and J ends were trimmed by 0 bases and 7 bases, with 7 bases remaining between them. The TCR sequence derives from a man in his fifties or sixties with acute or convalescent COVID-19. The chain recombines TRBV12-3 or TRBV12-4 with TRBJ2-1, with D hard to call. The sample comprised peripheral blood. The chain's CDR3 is CASSLAQVNEQFF. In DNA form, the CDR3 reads TGTGCCAGCAGTTTAGCGCAGGTAAATGAGCAGTTCTTC.